Listed below are T cell receptor beta chains from one sample, sequenced in a study of T cells in Graves' hyperthyroidism and ophthalmopathy. TCRdb analysed the multiplex PCR reads with MiXCR anew, one entry per CDR3 protein. The repertoire holds 370,000 or so distinct CDR3 sequences, with 15% to 19% as singletons. Specimen: blood. These receptors were obtained from a young woman with Graves' hyperthyroidism that later progressed to Graves' ophthalmopathy. The CDR3 runs from the conserved cysteine through the conserved F or W. D genes are given only for firm matches. Size is stated for part of the rows, as once, few or many counts, or as a class when the clone is expanded.

V	J	D	size	CDR3	DNA
TRBV4-1	TRBJ1-3	.	few	CASSQDDGRTPSGNTIYF	TGCGCCAGCAGCCAAGATGATGGCAGAACTCCCTCTGGAAACACCATATATTTT
TRBV20-1	TRBJ2-3	TRBD2	.	CSARGQTSGSTDTQYF	TGCAGTGCTAGAGGTCAAACTAGCGGGAGCACAGATACGCAGTATTTT
TRBV24-1	TRBJ2-3	.	few	CATSIGGGYWTDTQYF	TGTGCCACCAGTATTGGTGGGGGATATTGGACAGATACGCAGTATTTT
TRBV28	TRBJ2-7	.	.	CAIKRGSYEQYF	TGTGCCATCAAACGTGGCTCCTACGAGCAGTACTTC
TRBV20-1	TRBJ2-2	.	few	CSASSAKGTGELFF	TGCAGTGCTAGTTCAGCGAAGGGCACCGGGGAGCTGTTTTTT
TRBV5-1	TRBJ2-3	TRBD1	many	CASGPGQGGDTQYF	TGCGCCAGCGGACCGGGACAGGGTGGAGATACGCAGTATTTT
TRBV20-1	TRBJ1-5	.	.	CSARKGPSNQPQHF	TGCAGTGCTAGAAAGGGACCTAGCAATCAGCCCCAGCATTTT
TRBV7-9	TRBJ2-2	.	many	CASSLRSMNTGELFF	TGTGCCAGCAGCTTAAGATCGATGAACACCGGGGAGCTGTTTTTT
TRBV9	TRBJ2-7	.	.	CASSVVAVPSYEQYF	TGTGCCAGCAGCGTAGTGGCGGTACCCTCCTACGAGCAGTACTTC
TRBV18	TRBJ1-2	.	.	CANSPGTELVYGYTF	TGTGCCAACTCCCCCGGGACGGAGTTAGTCTATGGCTACACCTTC
TRBV12-5	TRBJ2-2	.	many	CASGLASTGELFF	TGTGCTAGTGGTTTGGCCTCTACCGGGGAGCTGTTTTTT
TRBV2	TRBJ2-5	.	.	CASSLGTTGETQYF	TGTGCCAGCAGTTTAGGGACAACTGGAGAGACCCAGTACTTC
TRBV7-2	TRBJ2-1	TRBD2	many	CASSLASLTSGRRNEQFF	TGTGCCAGCAGCTTAGCCAGCTTGACTAGCGGGAGGAGAAATGAGCAGTTCTTC
TRBV6-1	TRBJ2-1	.	many	CASSGGRESYNEQFF	TGTGCCAGCAGTGGGGGGCGGGAATCTTACAATGAGCAGTTCTTC
TRBV5-1	TRBJ1-2	.	few	CASSLPPDDSYGYTF	TGCGCCAGCAGCTTGCCTCCAGACGATTCCTATGGCTACACCTTC
TRBV2	TRBJ2-1	TRBD2	many	CAIREGNNEQFF	TGTGCGATCAGGGAGGGGAACAATGAGCAGTTCTTC
TRBV20-1	TRBJ1-1	TRBD1	few	CSAATGDNLNTEAFF	TGCAGTGCTGCTACAGGGGATAATCTGAACACTGAAGCTTTCTTT
TRBV2	TRBJ2-1	TRBD1	many	CAPRTGGLNEQFF	TGTGCCCCCCGGACAGGGGGCCTCAATGAGCAGTTCTTC
TRBV7-9	TRBJ2-7	.	.	CASGSRVSGDEQYF	TGTGCCAGCGGGTCGCGAGTATCCGGGGACGAGCAGTACTTC
TRBV18	TRBJ1-4	.	many	CASSPSGTGNEKLFF	TGTGCCAGCTCGCCATCCGGGACGGGGAATGAAAAACTGTTTTTT
TRBV16	TRBJ2-7	.	few	CASSQSKGVQYF	TGTGCCAGCAGCCAATCGAAGGGTGTGCAGTACTTC
TRBV5-6	TRBJ2-7	TRBD2	many	CASSLVGGGRSSYEQYF	TGTGCCAGCAGCTTGGTGGGCGGGGGTAGGAGCTCCTACGAGCAGTACTTC
TRBV7-9	TRBJ2-7	TRBD2	many	CASSPWALAGGPDYEQYF	TGTGCCAGCAGCCCGTGGGCCCTAGCGGGAGGGCCGGACTACGAGCAGTACTTC
TRBV3-1	TRBJ1-4	TRBD1	many	CASSHPTGTATEKLFF	TGTGCCAGCAGCCACCCCACCGGGACAGCCACCGAAAAACTGTTTTTT
TRBV5-1	TRBJ1-4	.	.	CASSLANPGLNEKLFF	TGCGCCAGCAGCTTGGCTAATCCAGGACTTAATGAAAAACTGTTTTTT
TRBV10-1	TRBJ2-1	TRBD2	.	CASSDHPKSRTSGRIEQFF	TGCGCCAGCAGTGACCATCCGAAGTCGAGGACTAGCGGGAGGATTGAGCAGTTCTTC
TRBV6-5	TRBJ1-6	.	many	CASSYSVGYSPLHF	TGTGCCAGCAGTTACTCCGTCGGGTATTCACCCCTCCACTTT
TRBV7-2	TRBJ2-3	.	many	CASSWGLDRTTDTQYF	TGTGCCAGCAGCTGGGGACTGGACAGAACTACAGATACGCAGTATTTT
TRBV7-2	TRBJ1-1	TRBD1	many	CASSSQGELNTEAFF	TGTGCCAGCAGCTCCCAGGGGGAACTGAACACTGAAGCTTTCTTT
TRBV6-1	TRBJ2-7	TRBD1	many	CASSFYSGTADEQYF	TGTGCCAGCAGTTTCTATTCCGGGACAGCCGACGAGCAGTACTTC
TRBV5-6	TRBJ1-5	.	.	CASSLSTGLWSNQPQHF	TGTGCCAGCAGCCTCTCAACCGGCCTTTGGAGCAATCAGCCCCAGCATTTT
TRBV5-1	TRBJ1-1	.	few	CASSQTGWGTEAFF	TGCGCCAGCAGTCAGACAGGATGGGGCACTGAAGCTTTCTTT
TRBV24-1	TRBJ2-3	.	many	CATSDFTGSGLTDTQYF	TGTGCCACCAGTGATTTCACGGGGAGCGGACTCACAGATACGCAGTATTTT
TRBV20-1	TRBJ2-3	TRBD2	few	CSAPPLAGDTDTQYF	TGCAGTGCCCCCCCACTAGCGGGAGACACAGATACGCAGTATTTT
TRBV6-2/TRBV6-3	TRBJ2-1	.	many	CASPQEVAEQFF	TGTGCCAGCCCCCAGGAGGTTGCTGAGCAGTTCTTC
TRBV7-9	TRBJ2-5	.	many	CASSPTIRPETQYF	TGTGCCAGCAGCCCGACCATCCGTCCAGAGACCCAGTACTTC
TRBV7-8	TRBJ2-3	TRBD1	many	CASSLPERTGPWGDTQYF	TGTGCCAGCAGCTTACCAGAAAGGACAGGACCTTGGGGAGATACGCAGTATTTT
TRBV12-3/TRBV12-4	TRBJ1-4	.	many	CASSLELRGHEKLFF	TGTGCCAGCAGTTTAGAGCTCAGGGGCCATGAAAAACTGTTTTTT
TRBV20-1	TRBJ2-7	.	many	CSATPDFTSLYEQYF	TGCAGTGCTACGCCCGATTTTACTAGCCTATACGAGCAGTACTTC
TRBV6-1	TRBJ1-2	TRBD1	many	CASSHGTGSYGYTF	TGTGCCAGCAGTCATGGGACAGGATCTTATGGCTACACCTTC
TRBV20-1	TRBJ2-5	.	.	CSAGQLQETQYF	TGCAGTGCCGGACAGTTACAAGAGACCCAGTACTTC
TRBV27	TRBJ1-1	.	many	CASSIAQTGKAFF	TGTGCCAGCAGCATTGCACAGACAGGAAAAGCTTTCTTT
TRBV24-1	TRBJ2-1	.	.	CATSDPLQGRGEQFF	TGTGCCACCAGTGATCCCCTGCAGGGAAGGGGTGAGCAGTTCTTC
TRBV27	TRBJ1-1	.	few	CASSFLSSGYFEAFF	TGTGCCAGCAGTTTCCTCTCATCCGGGTACTTCGAAGCTTTCTTT
TRBV24-1	TRBJ2-5	.	many	CATSEPAGAYQETQYF	TGTGCCACCAGTGAGCCCGCAGGGGCGTACCAAGAGACCCAGTACTTC
TRBV20-1	TRBJ2-3	.	many	CSASGRGDPDTQYF	TGCAGTGCTAGTGGGCGCGGAGACCCAGATACGCAGTATTTT
TRBV15	TRBJ1-2	.	.	CATSRDLGPNYGYTF	TGTGCCACCAGCAGAGATCTAGGGCCAAACTATGGCTACACCTTC
TRBV28	TRBJ1-5	.	many	CASSFRGMGGLSRNQPQHF	TGTGCCAGCAGTTTTCGGGGGATGGGGGGCCTGAGTCGCAATCAGCCCCAGCATTTT
TRBV5-1	TRBJ1-2	TRBD1	many	CASSYEGQRGYGYTF	TGCGCCAGCAGCTACGAGGGACAGCGAGGATATGGCTACACCTTC
TRBV6-2/TRBV6-3	TRBJ2-2	TRBD2	few	CASSYPSGRTAGELFF	TGTGCCAGCAGTTACCCTAGCGGGAGAACGGCCGGGGAGCTGTTTTTT
TRBV6-5	TRBJ2-2	TRBD2	.	CASSYHSSGRAVNTGELFF	TGTGCCAGCAGTTACCACTCTAGCGGGAGGGCCGTGAACACCGGGGAGCTGTTTTTT
TRBV6-5	TRBJ1-6	TRBD1	.	CASSYSGGQGAISPLHF	TGTGCCAGCAGTTACTCCGGGGGACAGGGGGCCATTTCACCCCTCCACTTT
TRBV7-9	TRBJ1-2	TRBD1	.	CASRVDRDGYTF	TGTGCCAGCAGGGTGGACAGGGATGGCTACACCTTC
TRBV14	TRBJ1-2	.	many	CASSQVELTGGGYTF	TGTGCCAGCAGCCAAGTAGAGCTGACCGGGGGAGGCTACACCTTC
TRBV9	TRBJ1-3	.	many	CASSVKDSGNTIYF	TGTGCCAGCAGCGTCAAAGACTCTGGAAACACCATATATTTT
TRBV20-1	TRBJ2-1	.	.	CSARVNSPSYNEQFF	TGCAGTGCTAGAGTTAATAGCCCCTCCTACAATGAGCAGTTCTTC
TRBV13	TRBJ2-7	.	few	CASSQAPSYIYEQYF	TGCGCCAGCAGCCAAGCTCCTAGCTATATCTACGAGCAGTACTTC